This T cell receptor beta chain was obtained from a study of T-cell reconstitution after alpha-beta-depleted transplantation in children. Findings and caveats of the study: A year had passed since transplant, and T-cell counts and diversity by then came mostly from newly produced T cells. Recipient T cells and thymic progenitors that survived gave rise to the high TCRbeta diversity observed at day 60 in some patients. Reports say that about two months after transplant, the alpha-beta T cells came out of several hundred graft clones that had expanded.

Trimming pared 8 bases from V and 4 bases from J, leaving 13 bases between. Germline V gene data show CDR1 as SEHNR and CDR2 as FQNEAQ (reference sequence). The CDR3 spans 13 residues. Many counts were recorded for this clonotype. Its target is not known. Unique molecular identifiers were incorporated during preparation of the TCRbeta library. One entry per CDR3 protein results from TCRdb running MiXCR on the PCR reads. Counted here are about 260,000 distinct CDR3 sequences, approximately 8% occurring once; the ten biggest clones make up 5% to 8%. This sequence was found in a male patient aged 10 to 17 who had a stem cell transplant for acute lymphoblastic leukemia, so the T cells may come from the graft donor. The starting material was PBMCs, mostly from graft donor cells, obtained 180 days after TCRalphabeta/CD19-depleted stem cell transplant. The chain employs TRBV7-9 and TRBJ2-3, with D possibly called TRBD1 or TRBD2 (6 bases each). The CDR3 nucleotides are TGTGCCAGCCCGGAGGGGGACTCAGATACGCAGTATTTT. As protein: CASPEGDSDTQYF. Filled out from reference TRBV7-9 and TRBJ2-3, the complete variable domain reads DTGVSQNPRHKITKRGQNVTFRCDPISEHNRLYWYRQTLGQGPEFLTYFQNEAQLEKSRLLSDRFSAERPKGSFSTLEIQRTEQGDSAMYLCASPEGDSDTQYFGPGTRLTVL.